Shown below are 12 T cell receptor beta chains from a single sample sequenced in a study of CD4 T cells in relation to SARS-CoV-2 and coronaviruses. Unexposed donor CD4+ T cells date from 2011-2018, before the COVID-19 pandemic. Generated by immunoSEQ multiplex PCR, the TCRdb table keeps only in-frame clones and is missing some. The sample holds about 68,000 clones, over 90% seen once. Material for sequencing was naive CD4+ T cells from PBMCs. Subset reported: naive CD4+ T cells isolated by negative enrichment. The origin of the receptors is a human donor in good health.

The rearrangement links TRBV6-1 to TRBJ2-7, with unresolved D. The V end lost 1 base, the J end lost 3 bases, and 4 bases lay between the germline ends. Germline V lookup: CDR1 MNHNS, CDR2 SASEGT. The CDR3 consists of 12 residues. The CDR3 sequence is CASSEGVYEQYF. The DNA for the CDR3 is TGTGCCAGCAGTGAAGGAGTCTACGAGCAGTACTTC.

In nucleotides, the CDR3 is TGTGCCAGCACTCGGACAGCCGATAATTCACCCCTCCACTTT. Protein sequence: CASTRTADNSPLHF. The chain links TRBV6-5 to TRBJ1-6, with D possibly being TRBD1 (6 bases). The V gene's germline CDR1 is MNHEY and CDR2 SVGAGI. V lost 7 bases and J 5 bases, leaving 12 bases between the germline ends. The CDR3 totals 14 residues.

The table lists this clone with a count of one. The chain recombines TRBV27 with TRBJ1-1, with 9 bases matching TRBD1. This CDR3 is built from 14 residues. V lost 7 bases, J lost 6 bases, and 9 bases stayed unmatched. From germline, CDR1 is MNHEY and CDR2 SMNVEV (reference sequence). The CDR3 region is CASMLDRGSSEAFF. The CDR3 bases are TGTGCCAGCATGTTGGACAGGGGTAGCTCTGAAGCTTTCTTT.

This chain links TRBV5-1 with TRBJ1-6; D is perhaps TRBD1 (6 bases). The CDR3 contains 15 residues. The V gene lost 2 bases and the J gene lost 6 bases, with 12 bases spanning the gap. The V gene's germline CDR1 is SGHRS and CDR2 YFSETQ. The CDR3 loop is CASSLTGNSNSPLHF. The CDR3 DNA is TGCGCCAGCAGCTTAACAGGGAATAGTAATTCACCCCTCCACTTT.

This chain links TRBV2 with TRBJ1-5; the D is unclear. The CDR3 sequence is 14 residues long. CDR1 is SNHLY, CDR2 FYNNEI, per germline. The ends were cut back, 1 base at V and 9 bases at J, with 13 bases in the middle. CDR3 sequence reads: CASSEVGSKRPQHF. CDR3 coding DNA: TGTGCCAGCAGTGAAGTGGGGAGTAAGCGGCCCCAGCATTTT.

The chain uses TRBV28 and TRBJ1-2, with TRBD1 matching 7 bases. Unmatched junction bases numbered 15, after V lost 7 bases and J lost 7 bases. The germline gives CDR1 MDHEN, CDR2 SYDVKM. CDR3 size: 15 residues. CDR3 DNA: TGTGCCAGCATGGAAGGGGGCGTCGTCTTCGGTGGCTACACCTTC. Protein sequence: CASMEGGVVFGGYTF.

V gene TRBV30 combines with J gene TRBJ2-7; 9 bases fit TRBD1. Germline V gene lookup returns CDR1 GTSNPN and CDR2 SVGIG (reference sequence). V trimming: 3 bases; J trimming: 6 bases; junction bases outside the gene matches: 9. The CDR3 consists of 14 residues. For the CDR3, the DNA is TGTGCCTGGAGGGTGAGGACAGGGGTAGGCGAGCAGTACTTC. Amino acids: CAWRVRTGVGEQYF.

The CDR3 coding sequence is TGTGCTAGTGGTCCGCCGCGGACTAGCGGTTTGGGGGGTGAGCAGTTCTTC. Translated: CASGPPRTSGLGGEQFF. This chain connects TRBV12-5 to TRBJ2-1; 10 positions match TRBD2. Per the germline V gene, CDR1 is LGHNT and CDR2 is FRNRAP. V lost 5 bases to trimming and J lost 9 bases; unmatched junction nucleotides: 16. CDR3 size: 17 residues.

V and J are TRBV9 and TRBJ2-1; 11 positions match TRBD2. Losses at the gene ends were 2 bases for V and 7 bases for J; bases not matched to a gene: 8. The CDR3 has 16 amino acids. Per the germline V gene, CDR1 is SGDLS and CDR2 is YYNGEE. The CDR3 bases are TGTGCCAGCAGCGTCTTAGCGGGGGGGCCGGGGAATGAGCAGTTCTTC. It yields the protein CASSVLAGGPGNEQFF.

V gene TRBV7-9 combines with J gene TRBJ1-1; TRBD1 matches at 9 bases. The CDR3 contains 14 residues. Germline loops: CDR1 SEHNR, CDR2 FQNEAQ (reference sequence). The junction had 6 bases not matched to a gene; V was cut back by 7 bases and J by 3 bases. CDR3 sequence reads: CASIDRGGDTEAFF. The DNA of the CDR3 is TGTGCCAGCATCGACAGGGGGGGGGACACTGAAGCTTTCTTT.

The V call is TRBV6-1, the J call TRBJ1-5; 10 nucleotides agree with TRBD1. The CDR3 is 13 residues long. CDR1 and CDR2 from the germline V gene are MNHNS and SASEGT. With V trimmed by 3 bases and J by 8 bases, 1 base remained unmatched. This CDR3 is CASSEDRGEPQHF. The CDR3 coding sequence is TGTGCCAGCAGTGAGGACAGGGGGGAGCCCCAGCATTTT.

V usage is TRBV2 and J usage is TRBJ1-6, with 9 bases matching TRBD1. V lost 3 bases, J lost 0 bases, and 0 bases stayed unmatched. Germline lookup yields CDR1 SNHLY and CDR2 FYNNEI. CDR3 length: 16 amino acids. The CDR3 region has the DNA TGTGCCAGCAGTGAGGACAGGGGCTCCTATAATTCACCCCTCCACTTT. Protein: CASSEDRGSYNSPLHF.